This T cell receptor beta chain was obtained from a study of OX40 agonist ivuxolimab in advanced cancers. V shed 3 bases and J shed 3 bases, with 9 bases lying between them. The CDR3 spans 13 residues. Germline loops: CDR1 SGHRS, CDR2 YFSETQ. Generated by immunoSEQ multiplex PCR, the TCRdb table keeps only in-frame clones and is missing some. The sample includes about 6,300 clones, 70% of them seen just once. The sequences come from CD4+ or CD8+ T cells sorted from blood, collected in a trial of the OX40 agonist ivuxolimab. The TCR originated in an adult with an advanced solid tumor such as melanoma, head and neck, liver or kidney cancer. The rearrangement uses TRBV5-1 and TRBJ2-5, with D possibly matching TRBD1 (6 bases). The CDR3 nucleotides read TGCGCCAGCAGCTCAAAGGGGGAAGAGACCCAGTACTTC. It specifies CASSSKGEETQYF.